This entry lists 27 T cell receptor beta chains sequenced from one sample in a study of beta chain features in type 1 diabetes (dated by TCRdb to 2016 to 2018). Their recognized antigens are unknown. Library preparation used the immunoSEQ multiplex PCR assay. The High Capacity cDNA Reverse Transcription Kit was used to reverse transcribe all of the isolated RNA, meaning that expressed TCRB transcripts were what got sequenced. The clones in this table, taken by TCRdb from immuneACCESS, are in-frame only. Not every clone is retained; where verified, under half of the shortfall comes from an unresolved V gene, and the cause of the rest is unknown. Present in this sample are about 340,000 clones, roughly 13% of which were seen just once. The top ten clones comprise about 0.015% of the sample. What the authors observed across the whole study: A moderate but significant shortening of TCRB CDR3 length was observed in type 1 diabetes patients in all four CD4+ subsets.

Sequencing was carried out using naive CD4+ T cells from blood. The label giving this sample's cell subset or site can be read as: true naive CD4+ T cells. These receptors were taken from a young woman with type 1 diabetes.

This clone was counted between two and nine times. This chain connects TRBV28 to TRBJ2-7; 15 nucleotides match TRBD2. Germline loops: CDR1 MDHEN, CDR2 SYDVKM. The junction had 2 bases not matched to a gene; V was cut back by 4 bases and J by 7 bases. The CDR3 runs 14 residues. CDR3 region: CASSSGTSGREQYV. CDR3 coding DNA: TGTGCCAGCAGTTCCGGGACTAGCGGGAGGGAGCAGTACGTC.

This clone was counted a few times. The chain employs TRBV5-4 and TRBJ2-5; TRBD2 aligns across 11 bases. V shed 2 bases and J 4 bases; nucleotides not matched to a gene: 4. Germline CDR1 is SGHNT and CDR2 is YYREEE (reference sequence). The CDR3 has 15 amino acids. CDR3 in amino acids: CASSFALAGAETQYF. The CDR3 DNA is TGTGCCAGCAGCTTTGCACTAGCGGGAGCAGAGACCCAGTACTTC.

V gene TRBV28 combines with J gene TRBJ2-7; 9 positions match TRBD1. The CDR3 totals 17 residues. CDR1 MDHEN and CDR2 SYDVKM come from the germline V gene. Trimming removed 4 bases from V and 8 bases from J; junction bases left unmatched: 18. The CDR3 protein is CASSSSSRDRVLRKQYF. CDR3 in DNA: TGTGCCAGCAGTTCGTCAAGCCGGGACAGGGTTCTACGCAAGCAGTACTTC.

The J gene is TRBJ2-1, the V gene TRBV28, with 12 bases fitting TRBD2. Per germline, CDR1 MDHEN and CDR2 SYDVKM. The V gene end was trimmed by 5 bases and the J gene end by 0 bases; junction bases not matched to a gene: 11. This CDR3 has 19 amino acids. The CDR3 here is CASSIPGLAGRSSYNEQFF. For the CDR3, the DNA is TGTGCCAGCAGTATACCGGGACTAGCGGGCCGGAGCTCCTACAATGAGCAGTTCTTC.

Comments on this clone: The sample holds other DNA sequences that translate to the same CDR3. CDR3: CAWRGLAGVTGELFF. CDR3 in DNA: TGTGCCTGGAGGGGACTAGCGGGTGTCACCGGGGAGCTGTTTTTT. The chain links TRBV30 to TRBJ2-2; 12 positions agree with TRBD2. With V trimmed by 3 bases and J by 4 bases, 3 bases remained unmatched. The CDR3 spans 15 residues. CDR1 is GTSNPN and CDR2 is SVGIG in the germline V gene (reference sequence).

Here the CDR3 reads CASTGGQPQHF. Written as DNA, the CDR3 is TGTGCCAGCACAGGGGGTCAGCCCCAGCATTTT. The chain combines TRBV6-6 with TRBJ1-5, with 7 nucleotides matching TRBD1. With V trimmed by 7 bases and J by 6 bases, 0 bases remained unmatched. The CDR3 consists of 11 residues. Looked up from germline, CDR1 is MNHNY and CDR2 is SVGAGI (reference sequence).

This clone was seen a few times. The chain employs TRBV27 and TRBJ1-2; D might be TRBD1 (6 bases). The CDR3 sequence is 15 residues long. Trimming removed 4 bases from V and 2 bases from J, with 14 bases in between. Germline CDR1 and CDR2: MNHEY and SMNVEV (reference sequence). The DNA for the CDR3 is TGTGCCAGCAGTTCCACGTGGACAGTGAACTATGGCTACACCTTC. It codes for CASSSTWTVNYGYTF.

The V call is TRBV16, the J call TRBJ1-1; D is ambiguous. Germline assignment: CDR1 KGHSY and CDR2 FQNENV. Deletions cut 5 bases from V and 1 base from J, with 8 bases between. The CDR3 contains 13 residues. The CDR3 DNA follows: TGTGCCAGCAGCTTAGATCAGAACACTGAAGCTTTCTTT. Residues: CASSLDQNTEAFF. Full variable domain (missing parts from reference TRBV16 and TRBJ1-1): GEEVAQTPKHLVRGEGQKAKLYCAPIKGHSYVFWYQQVLKNEFKFLISFQNENVFDETGMPKERFSAKCLPNSPCSLEIQATKLEDSAVYFCASSLDQNTEAFFGQGTRLTVV.

This sequence joins TRBV7-8 and TRBJ2-2; tentative D call: TRBD2 (5 bases). The V gene's germline CDR1 is SGHVS and CDR2 FQNEAQ. V was shortened by 7 bases and J by 2 bases, with 17 bases between the two germline ends. The CDR3 contains 16 residues. This CDR3 reads CASTLGGRTNTGELFF. In DNA form, the CDR3 reads TGTGCCAGCACCCTAGGCGGCAGGACTAACACCGGGGAGCTGTTTTTT.

The V call is TRBV6-1, the J call TRBJ2-1, with D possibly being TRBD1 (5 bases). Looked up from germline, CDR1 is MNHNS and CDR2 is SASEGT. V dropped 4 bases and J dropped 6 bases, with 10 bases sitting between them. The CDR3 has 13 amino acids. The CDR3 reads CASSVRGSNEQFF. In DNA, the CDR3 is TGTGCCAGCAGTGTAAGGGGAAGCAATGAGCAGTTCTTC.

This chain connects TRBV6-5 to TRBJ2-3, with D hard to call. Germline CDR1 is MNHEY and CDR2 is SVGAGI. Between the trimmed V and J ends, which lost 0 bases and 2 bases, there was a span of 6 bases. This CDR3 is built from 14 residues. CDR3 nucleotides: TGTGCCAGCAGTTACTCGTACAACACAGATACGCAGTATTTT. Translated, it gives CASSYSYNTDTQYF.

This clone was picked up a small number of times. Other DNA sequences in this specimen translate into the identical CDR3. The V and J genes are TRBV2 and TRBJ2-5; 9 bases line up with TRBD2. The V and J ends lost 4 bases and 3 bases, in that order; junction bases with no gene match: 0. The germline V gene has CDR1 SNHLY and CDR2 FYNNEI. This CDR3 spans 13 amino acids. The CDR3 coding sequence is TGTGCCAGCAGTGGACTAGCGGAAGAGACCCAGTACTTC. It specifies CASSGLAEETQYF.

For this clone: A read error is possible here, since a much larger clone lies one base away. Other DNA sequences from this sample encode an identical CDR3 as well. This chain uses TRBV5-4 with TRBJ2-3; D uncertain. CDR1 is SGHNT and CDR2 is YYREEE in the germline V gene (reference sequence). CDR3 length: 12 amino acids. Trimming stripped 3 bases from V and 0 bases from J, with 2 bases between. The CDR3 sequence is CASSSSTDTQYF. The CDR3 DNA reads TGTGCCAGCAGCTCAAGCACAGATACGCAGTATTTT. The whole variable domain, remainder taken from reference TRBV5-4 and TRBJ2-3, is ETGVTQSPTHLIKTRGQQVTLRCSSQSGHNTVSWYQQALGQGPQFIFQYYREEENGRGNFPPRFSGLQFPNYSSELNVNALELDDSALYLCASSSSTDTQYFGPGTRLTVL.

The chain is built from TRBV5-1 and TRBJ2-1; 13 positions match TRBD2. V was clipped by 4 bases and J by 8 bases; unmatched bases: 9. The CDR3 runs 16 residues. Per germline, CDR1 SGHRS and CDR2 YFSETQ. DNA for the CDR3: TGCGCCAGCAGCCCGAAGGGGACTAGCGGGAACTATGAGCAGTTCTTC. Residues: CASSPKGTSGNYEQFF.

This clone was counted between two and nine times. This chain joins TRBV28 and TRBJ2-1; 13 bases map to TRBD2. The germline CDR1 and CDR2 sequences are MDHEN and SYDVKM. CDR3 length: 15 amino acids. Germline trimming cut 4 bases from V and 15 bases from J; bases unmatched to any gene: 12. CDR3 protein: CASSSGLAGRGERFF. For the CDR3, the DNA is TGTGCCAGCAGTTCGGGACTAGCGGGAAGGGGAGAAAGGTTCTTC.

V and J are TRBV29-1 and TRBJ2-1; 8 nucleotides align to TRBD2. The CDR3 length is 14 residues. The germline V gene encodes CDR1 SQVTM and CDR2 ANQGSEA. The J segment lost 8 bases and the V segment lost 6 bases, leaving 12 bases of the junction unmatched. Written as DNA, the CDR3 is TGCAGCGTCCAGCGGGAGACCACCTTTCATGAGCAGTTCTTC. Protein product: CSVQRETTFHEQFF.

This clone occurred a few times. The chain carries TRBV18 and TRBJ2-5, with D tentatively TRBD1 (5 bases). Germline V gene lookup returns CDR1 KGHSH and CDR2 LQKENI. The V end was cut by 4 bases, the J end by 5 bases, with 17 bases between. CDR3 length: 15 amino acids. In DNA form, the CDR3 reads TGTGCCAGCTCACAATTCAGGGCGGCCGGGGAGACCCAGTACTTC. This translates into CASSQFRAAGETQYF.

This chain links TRBV5-1 with TRBJ2-1, with 9 nucleotides matching TRBD2. The V gene end was trimmed by 4 bases and the J gene end by 8 bases; junction bases not matched to a gene: 10. Per the germline V gene, CDR1 is SGHRS and CDR2 is YFSETQ. CDR3 length: 15 residues. The CDR3 protein is CASSPALAGADEQFF. CDR3 DNA sequence: TGCGCCAGCAGCCCTGCTTTAGCGGGAGCCGATGAGCAGTTCTTC.

This clone was counted a few times. The chain carries TRBV19 and TRBJ1-1; D remains unclear. This CDR3 contains 11 residues. Germline values: CDR1 LNHDA, CDR2 SQIVND (reference sequence). The V end was cut by 5 bases, the J end by 7 bases, with 8 bases between. CDR3 amino acids: CASSVSFEAFF. In nucleotides, the CDR3 is TGTGCCAGTAGTGTTTCGTTTGAAGCTTTCTTT.

In this sample, this clone turned up a few times. This chain joins TRBV20-1 and TRBJ2-1, with D possibly TRBD1 on 5 matching bases. CDR1 is DFQATT and CDR2 is SNEGSKA in the germline V gene (reference sequence). Deletions cut 5 bases from V and 4 bases from J, with 6 bases between. This CDR3 comprises 11 residues. CDR3 DNA sequence: TGCAGTGCTCGACAGTACAATGAGCAGTTCTTC. It translates to CSARQYNEQFF.

This clone was observed a handful of times. The sample has other DNA sequences that encode this CDR3 too. The chain has TRBV11-2 and TRBJ2-5, with 7 bases matching TRBD2. Losses at the gene ends were 4 bases for V and 5 bases for J; bases not matched to a gene: 1. This CDR3 region has 12 residues. Germline CDR1 is SGHAT and CDR2 is FQNNGV. CDR3 amino acids: CASSSGGETQYF. The CDR3 DNA sequence: TGTGCCAGCAGCTCCGGGGGGGAGACCCAGTACTTC.

This clone occurred a few times. The chain couples TRBV30 to TRBJ1-5, with D tentatively TRBD1 (5 bases). Germline loops: CDR1 GTSNPN, CDR2 SVGIG (reference sequence). V was clipped by 4 bases and J by 1 base, with 14 bases between them. The CDR3 is 15 amino acids. The DNA for the CDR3 is TGTGCCTGGAAGCCCTCAGGGAAGAGCAATCAGCCCCAGCATTTT. This gives the protein CAWKPSGKSNQPQHF.

The CDR3 bases are TGCGCCAGCAGCTTACTAGCGGGAGAGCTGGGGGCCAACGTCCTGACTTTC. Translation: CASSLLAGELGANVLTF. This chain connects TRBV5-1 to TRBJ2-6; 11 bases are a match to TRBD2. The CDR3 is made up of 17 amino acids. Germline V gene data show CDR1 as SGHRS and CDR2 as YFSETQ. With 2 bases clipped from V and 4 bases from J, the junction kept 5 bases outside the gene matches.

This chain uses TRBV9 with TRBJ2-6; weak D call: TRBD2 (5 bases). The V and J ends lost 4 bases and 0 bases respectively, with 20 bases between them. The CDR3 runs 19 residues. Germline CDR1 SGDLS, CDR2 YYNGEE. The chain's CDR3 is CASSSYLPRGSSGANVLTF. For the CDR3, the DNA is TGTGCCAGCAGCTCCTACCTACCTCGGGGTTCCTCTGGGGCCAACGTCCTGACTTTC.

The J gene is TRBJ2-1, the V gene TRBV4-1; TRBD1 agrees at 8 bases. V was clipped by 3 bases and J by 5 bases; unmatched bases: 3. The CDR3 is 14 residues long. The germline V gene encodes CDR1 MGHRA and CDR2 YSYEKL. CDR3 DNA sequence: TGCGCCAGCAGCCACGGACAGGGTAACAATGAGCAGTTCTTC. This encodes CASSHGQGNNEQFF.

In its sample, this clone was seen a few times. At the DNA level, this CDR3 is encoded by other sequences in the same sample as well. The genes are TRBV11-2 and TRBJ2-5; D gene unclear. Germline CDR1 is SGHAT and CDR2 is FQNNGV. Trimming took off 4 bases at V and 3 bases at J, with 3 bases between the two ends. The length of the CDR3 is 11 residues. The CDR3 DNA reads as TGTGCCAGCAGCTCGGAAGAGACCCAGTACTTC. It encodes CASSSEETQYF.

This clone was observed a few times. The CDR3 is CSVGIRTYLNTEAFF. CDR3 DNA: TGCAGCGTGGGAATTCGGACTTATCTGAACACTGAAGCTTTCTTT. The chain couples TRBV29-1 to TRBJ1-1; D not certain. Trimming removed 6 bases from V and 0 bases from J, with 17 bases in between. The CDR3 is 15 residues long. Germline V gives CDR1 SQVTM, CDR2 ANQGSEA.